These 32 T cell receptor beta chains were sequenced from one sample in a study of blood T cell repertoires in COVID-19 (dated by TCRdb to about 2020). The library was prepared using the immunoSEQ multiplex PCR assay. This immuneACCESS table, as held by TCRdb, lists in-frame sequences with V and J called but not all clones. Of the missing ones, under half trace to an unresolved V gene in checked studies; the others have no known cause. The sample yields more than 50,000 clones; around 87% were counted once. Together, the top ten hold 3.5% to 4% of the sample. Source material: peripheral blood. These receptors came from a human donor in a cohort sampled during active COVID-19.

The chain combines TRBV18 with TRBJ1-4; D is undetermined. This CDR3 is 13 amino acids long. Germline V lookup: CDR1 KGHSH, CDR2 LQKENI. Trimming shortened V by 6 bases and J by 4 bases, and 9 bases separated the two germline ends. Written as DNA, the CDR3 is TGTGCCAGCTCTGGCGGAGTTAATGAAAAACTGTTTTTT. Protein product: CASSGGVNEKLFF.

The chain carries TRBV13 and TRBJ1-2, with TRBD1 matching 11 bases. J lost 8 bases, V lost 5 bases, and 4 bases had no gene match. Germline V CDR1 and CDR2: PRHDT, FYEKMQ (reference sequence). The CDR3 length is 13 residues. The CDR3 here is CASSPGTGGGYTF. In nucleotides, the CDR3 is TGTGCCAGCAGCCCGGGGACAGGGGGGGGCTACACCTTC.

The chain uses TRBV11-2 and TRBJ2-7, with TRBD2 matching over 9 bases. Germline trimming cut 4 bases from V and 4 bases from J; bases unmatched to any gene: 8. CDR3 size: 15 residues. Looked up from germline, CDR1 is SGHAT and CDR2 is FQNNGV. CDR3 sequence (DNA): TGTGCCAGCAGCTACGGGACTAGCAGTTGGTACGAGCAGTACTTC. Protein: CASSYGTSSWYEQYF.

CDR3 sequence reads: CASSFKVTSRLNTGELFF. The CDR3 nucleotides read TGTGCCAGCAGCTTCAAGGTGACTAGCAGACTGAACACCGGGGAGCTGTTTTTT. V and J are TRBV9 and TRBJ2-2; 7 bases fit TRBD2. Germline V gene lookup returns CDR1 SGDLS and CDR2 YYNGEE. The junction had 13 bases not matched to a gene; V was cut back by 4 bases and J by 1 base. The CDR3 is 18 amino acids.

This chain connects TRBV4-1 to TRBJ2-2; perhaps TRBD1 as D (7 bases). The CDR3 is 16 amino acids. Germline CDR1 and CDR2: MGHRA and YSYEKL. Trimming took off 4 bases at V and 6 bases at J, with 18 bases between the two ends. The CDR3 is CASSPLGQGGSGELFF. The CDR3 DNA follows: TGCGCCAGCAGCCCCCTTGGCCAGGGGGGTTCCGGGGAGCTGTTTTTT.

The chain links TRBV13 to TRBJ2-1; 9 bases are shared with TRBD2. The CDR3 spans 15 residues. In germline, CDR1 is PRHDT, CDR2 FYEKMQ (reference sequence). V lost 2 bases to trimming and J lost 7 bases; unmatched junction nucleotides: 6. CDR3 sequence (DNA): TGTGCCAGCAGCTTATGGCGGGAGGGCCGAAATGAGCAGTTCTTC. Residues: CASSLWREGRNEQFF.

V gene TRBV2 combines with J gene TRBJ2-3; TRBD2 might be the D (6 bases). Trimming took off 0 bases at V and 5 bases at J, with 12 bases between the two ends. This CDR3 is 15 amino acids long. The V gene's germline CDR1 is SNHLY and CDR2 FYNNEI. The CDR3 spells CASSEAWRAVDTQYF. The DNA of the CDR3 is TGTGCCAGCAGTGAAGCCTGGAGGGCGGTAGATACGCAGTATTTT.

The chain couples TRBV29-1 to TRBJ2-5, with 7 bases lining up with TRBD2. J lost 5 bases, V lost 6 bases, and 3 bases had no gene match. CDR1 SQVTM and CDR2 ANQGSEA come from the germline V gene. There are 11 residues in the CDR3. CDR3 in amino acids: CSVRGGETQYF. CDR3 bases: TGCAGCGTGAGGGGAGGGGAGACCCAGTACTTC.

This clone was seen only a few times. The chain couples TRBV11-2 to TRBJ2-7, with D possibly matching TRBD1 (6 bases). Germline CDR1 is SGHAT and CDR2 is FQNNGV. V lost 5 bases to trimming and J lost 4 bases, with 9 bases between them. The CDR3 has 12 amino acids. CDR3 DNA sequence: TGTGCCAGCAGCCCGGACAGATACGAGCAGTACTTC. Protein product: CASSPDRYEQYF.

This rearrangement joins TRBV4-1 to TRBJ2-2; 11 nucleotides match TRBD2. V lost 1 base, J lost 4 bases, and 8 bases stayed unmatched. This CDR3 has 18 residues. The germline CDR1 and CDR2 sequences are MGHRA and YSYEKL. The CDR3 DNA follows: TGCGCCAGCAGCCAAGTCCCACTAGCGGGAGATCTCACCGGGGAGCTGTTTTTT. This sequence encodes CASSQVPLAGDLTGELFF.

The chain employs TRBV19 and TRBJ2-3; 12 bases align to TRBD2. CDR1 is LNHDA, CDR2 SQIVND, per germline (reference sequence). This CDR3 region has 17 residues. V shed 4 bases and J 3 bases; nucleotides not matched to a gene: 8. The CDR3 reads CASSRGLTSGSTDTQYF. DNA for the CDR3: TGTGCCAGTAGTAGGGGGCTGACTAGCGGGAGTACAGATACGCAGTATTTT.

The rearrangement links TRBV7-6 to TRBJ2-2; 12 positions match TRBD2. V lost 5 bases to trimming and J lost 0 bases; unmatched junction nucleotides: 7. The CDR3 is 18 amino acids. Looked up from germline, CDR1 is SGHVS and CDR2 is FNYEAQ. CDR3 residues: CASSRGLAGIANTGELFF. DNA of the CDR3: TGTGCCAGCAGCCGCGGACTAGCGGGGATCGCGAACACCGGGGAGCTGTTTTTT. The full variable domain, in which reference TRBV7-6 and TRBJ2-2 provide the parts outside the CDR3, is GAGVSQSPRYKVTKRGQDVALRCDPISGHVSLYWYRQALGQGPEFLTYFNYEAQQDKSGLPNDRFSAERPEGSISTLTIQRTEQRDSAMYRCASSRGLAGIANTGELFFGEGSRLTVL.

As DNA, the CDR3 is TGTGCCAGCAGCCATACTAGTTACGAGCAGTACTTC. Its protein is CASSHTSYEQYF. The chain has TRBV27 and TRBJ2-7; D possibly corresponds to TRBD2 (5 bases). V lost 6 bases and J 4 bases, leaving 10 bases between the germline ends. Germline CDR1 MNHEY, CDR2 SMNVEV (reference sequence). This CDR3 is 12 amino acids long.

This clone was seen only a few times. The chain is built from TRBV15 and TRBJ2-7; TRBD1 might be the D (5 bases). Germline V gene sequence: CDR1 LNHNV, CDR2 YYDKDF (reference sequence). V dropped 1 base and J dropped 4 bases, with 8 bases sitting between them. CDR3 length: 13 amino acids. The CDR3 is CATSRGTLYEQYF. In nucleotides, the CDR3 is TGTGCCACCAGCAGAGGGACATTATACGAGCAGTACTTC.

The sample holds a few counts of this clone. The rearrangement links TRBV29-1 to TRBJ2-7; D is unresolved. The germline gives CDR1 SQVTM, CDR2 ANQGSEA. Trimming cost V 8 bases and J 3 bases, with 14 bases left between them. The CDR3 is 12 residues long. The CDR3 reads CSTAFLYYEQYF. DNA for the CDR3: TGCAGCACAGCTTTCCTTTACTACGAGCAGTACTTC.

The chain has TRBV7-9 and TRBJ2-7; perhaps TRBD1 as D (5 bases). CDR3 length: 12 amino acids. Per germline, CDR1 SEHNR and CDR2 FQNEAQ (reference sequence). The V end lost 5 bases, the J end lost 7 bases, and 12 bases lay between the germline ends. The CDR3 region is CASSLGQLEQYF. The CDR3 region has the DNA TGTGCCAGCAGCCTCGGACAATTGGAGCAGTACTTC. The whole variable domain, filled in from reference TRBV7-9 and TRBJ2-7, reads DTGVSQNPRHKITKRGQNVTFRCDPISEHNRLYWYRQTLGQGPEFLTYFQNEAQLEKSRLLSDRFSAERPKGSFSTLEIQRTEQGDSAMYLCASSLGQLEQYFGPGTRLTVT.

This chain joins TRBV30 and TRBJ2-7; weak D call: TRBD1 (5 bases). The V gene lost 3 bases and the J gene lost 3 bases, with 15 bases spanning the gap. Germline assignment: CDR1 GTSNPN and CDR2 SVGIG (reference sequence). The CDR3 consists of 14 residues. Here the CDR3 reads CAWSLELRDYEQYF. DNA for the CDR3: TGTGCCTGGAGCCTCGAGCTCAGGGACTACGAGCAGTACTTC. Supplemented by reference TRBV30 and TRBJ2-7, the full variable domain reads SQTIHQWPATLVQPVGSPLSLECTVEGTSNPNLYWYRQAAGRGLQLLFYSVGIGQISSEVPQNLSASRPQDRQFILSSKKLLLSDSGFYLCAWSLELRDYEQYFGPGTRLTVT.

The chain employs TRBV2 and TRBJ2-1, with D tentatively TRBD1 (5 bases). V was cut by 10 bases and J by 3 bases, with 19 bases left in between. The CDR3 covers 15 residues. Germline-derived CDR1 and CDR2 are SNHLY and FYNNEI. The CDR3 loop is CATYAGQGSYNEQFF. CDR3 sequence (DNA): TGTGCCACCTACGCTGGGCAGGGAAGCTACAATGAGCAGTTCTTC.

The CDR3 bases are TGTGCCAGCAGTTTAGTTGGGGCAGCCTACGAGCAGTACTTC. Residues: CASSLVGAAYEQYF. The chain combines TRBV28 with TRBJ2-7, with D possibly matching TRBD1 (5 bases). V was cut by 2 bases and J by 2 bases, with 10 bases left in between. The germline V gene encodes CDR1 MDHEN and CDR2 SYDVKM. This CDR3 comprises 14 residues.

The chain couples TRBV7-2 to TRBJ1-1; D call uncertain. V was pared by 1 base and J by 1 base, with 7 bases between. CDR1 is SGHTA and CDR2 is FQGNSA in the germline V gene. The CDR3 consists of 14 residues. CDR3 residues: CASSLDRGNTEAFF. Here the CDR3 DNA reads TGTGCCAGCAGCTTAGACCGGGGGAACACTGAAGCTTTCTTT.

The chain recombines TRBV3-1 (or the pseudogene TRBV3-2) with TRBJ1-6; tentative D call: TRBD1 (5 bases). Germline CDR1 LGHDT, CDR2 YNNKEL (reference sequence). V lost 3 bases to trimming and J lost 9 bases, with 12 bases between them. The CDR3 spans 14 residues. The CDR3 spells CASSHGGSGSPLHF. CDR3 coding DNA: TGTGCCAGCAGCCACGGGGGGTCGGGTTCACCCCTCCACTTT.

The chain joins TRBV7-9 to TRBJ2-1; no clear D gene. This CDR3 has 8 residues. Trimming took 10 bases from V and 15 from J, leaving 10 bases between them. In germline, CDR1 is SEHNR, CDR2 FQNEAQ (reference sequence). The CDR3 reads CATPPGFF. In DNA form, the CDR3 reads TGTGCCACCCCCCCCGGGTTCTTC.

The chain uses TRBV6-5 and TRBJ1-1, with D perhaps matching TRBD1 (5 bases). V shed 2 bases and J shed 6 bases, with 13 bases lying between them. Germline CDR1 MNHEY, CDR2 SVGAGI. CDR3 length: 14 amino acids. CDR3 sequence (DNA): TGTGCCAGCAGTTACCCCGGGAGGGGAGCTGAAGCTTTCTTT. Translation gives CASSYPGRGAEAFF.

The chain joins TRBV2 to TRBJ2-7, with TRBD1 identical over 8 bases. V shed 3 bases, J shed 4 bases, and the junction held 2 bases outside the gene matches. The CDR3 runs to 13 residues. Germline V gives CDR1 SNHLY, CDR2 FYNNEI. The CDR3 here is CASSDRGRYEQYF. As DNA, the CDR3 is TGTGCCAGCAGTGACAGGGGGCGTTACGAGCAGTACTTC. Using reference TRBV2 and TRBJ2-7 for the parts outside the CDR3, the full variable domain is EPEVTQTPSHQVTQMGQEVILRCVPISNHLYFYWYRQILGQKVEFLVSFYNNEISEKSEIFDDQFSVERPDGSNFTLKIRSTKLEDSAMYFCASSDRGRYEQYFGPGTRLTVT.

This clone has only one observation. The CDR3 is CASSYSLSGGTDTQYF. CDR3 sequence (DNA): TGTGCCAGCAGTTACTCCCTTAGCGGGGGTACAGATACGCAGTATTTT. The rearrangement uses TRBV6-5 and TRBJ2-3, with TRBD2 matching 9 bases. This CDR3 is built from 16 residues. V shed 0 bases and J 3 bases; nucleotides not matched to a gene: 4. Germline lookup yields CDR1 MNHEY and CDR2 SVGAGI.

This rearrangement joins TRBV27 to TRBJ1-5; 7 bases are a match to TRBD1. V shed 5 bases and J 3 bases; nucleotides not matched to a gene: 4. CDR3 length: 14 amino acids. Germline V CDR1 and CDR2: MNHEY, SMNVEV (reference sequence). CDR3 amino acids: CASSKDRPNQPQHF. The DNA for the CDR3 is TGTGCCAGCAGTAAGGACAGGCCCAATCAGCCCCAGCATTTT.

This clone was seen a few times. The chain has TRBV4-2 and TRBJ1-5; 8 bases map to TRBD1. CDR1 is LGHNA, CDR2 YNFKEQ, per germline. The CDR3 is made up of 19 amino acids. The ends lost 0 bases at V and 4 bases at J; junction bases unmatched: 14. DNA for the CDR3: TGTGCCAGCAGCCAAGATCCAGGGGGCGGGTTATACGGTAATCAGCCCCAGCATTTT. Translation: CASSQDPGGGLYGNQPQHF.

J is TRBJ2-7 and V is TRBV9; the D gene is possibly TRBD1 (6 bases). The CDR3 contains 15 residues. Germline V CDR1 and CDR2: SGDLS, YYNGEE. Trimming left V 3 bases short and J 2 bases short, with 15 bases between. The CDR3 DNA is TGTGCCAGCAGCGCATCCGCCGGGACACCCTACGAGCAGTACTTC. Its protein is CASSASAGTPYEQYF.

The CDR3, as DNA: TGTGCCAGCAGCTTGAGGATCGCGGGAGGTGGGGATACGCAGTATTTT. Its protein is CASSLRIAGGGDTQYF. The genes are TRBV5-6 and TRBJ2-3; the match to TRBD2 covers 8 bases. J gave up 6 bases and V 1 base, and 10 bases lay outside the gene matches. CDR3 length: 16 residues. Germline-derived CDR1 and CDR2 are SGHDT and YYEEEE. Drawing the rest from reference TRBV5-6 and TRBJ2-3, the complete variable domain is DAGVTQSPTHLIKTRGQQVTLRCSPKSGHDTVSWYQQALGQGPQFIFQYYEEEERQRGNFPDRFSGHQFPNYSSELNVNALLLGDSALYLCASSLRIAGGGDTQYFGPGTRLTVL.

This chain connects TRBV7-8 to TRBJ1-1; maybe TRBD1 (5 bases). Looked up from germline, CDR1 is SGHVS and CDR2 is FQNEAQ. The V and J ends lost 5 bases and 4 bases respectively, with 17 bases between them. The CDR3 sequence is 15 residues long. The CDR3 reads CASSPVGGAPTEAFF. In DNA, the CDR3 is TGTGCCAGCAGCCCAGTCGGTGGGGCGCCCACTGAAGCTTTCTTT.

There are a few counts of this clone. V usage is TRBV10-2 and J usage is TRBJ2-7; 8 bases align to TRBD1. CDR3 size: 14 residues. Germline V gives CDR1 WSHSY, CDR2 SAAADI. V was clipped by 7 bases and J by 3 bases; unmatched bases: 8. The CDR3: CASKTGTGLYEQYF. In DNA, the CDR3 is TGCGCCAGCAAGACCGGGACAGGACTCTACGAGCAGTACTTC.

The rearrangement joins TRBV4-1 to TRBJ2-7, with 10 bases fitting TRBD1. V lost 3 bases, J lost 1 base, and 6 bases stayed unmatched. The CDR3 has 16 amino acids. Germline assignment: CDR1 MGHRA and CDR2 YSYEKL. Here the CDR3 reads CASSQTGTGASYEQYF. Here the CDR3 DNA reads TGCGCCAGCAGCCAGACCGGGACAGGGGCTTCCTACGAGCAGTACTTC.